This note documents a single TCR beta chain sequence. Produced via immunoSEQ multiplex PCR; TCRdb's table is partial and in-frame only. Of 70,000 to 85,000 clones in the sample, about 91% were seen once. The CDR3 totals 14 residues. The V and J ends lost 5 bases and 0 bases respectively, with 11 bases between them. From germline, CDR1 is SGHAT and CDR2 FQDESV (reference sequence). This sample stems from a study of T cell changes during pregnancy in multiple sclerosis. This chain joins TRBV11-1 and TRBJ2-7; tentative D call: TRBD1 (6 bases). This TCR was recovered from a female donor with multiple sclerosis, enrolled in a pregnancy study. The sequencing here drew on peripheral blood, taken before pregnancy. CDR3 region: CASSMTDSSYEQYF. The CDR3 DNA reads TGTGCCAGCAGCATGACGGACAGCTCCTACGAGCAGTACTTC.